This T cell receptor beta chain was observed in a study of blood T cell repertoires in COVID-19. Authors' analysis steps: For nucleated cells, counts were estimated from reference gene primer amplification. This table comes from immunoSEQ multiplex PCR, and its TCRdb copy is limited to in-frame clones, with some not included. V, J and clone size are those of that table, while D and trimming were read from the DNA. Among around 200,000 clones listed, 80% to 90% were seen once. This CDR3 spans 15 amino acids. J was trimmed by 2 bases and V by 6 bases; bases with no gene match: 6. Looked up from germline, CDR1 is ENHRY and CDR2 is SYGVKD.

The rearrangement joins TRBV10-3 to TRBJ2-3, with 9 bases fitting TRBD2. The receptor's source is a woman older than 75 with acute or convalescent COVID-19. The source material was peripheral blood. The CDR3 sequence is CAISPPSGTTDTQYF. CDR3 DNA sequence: TGTGCCATCAGCCCCCCTAGCGGGACCACAGATACGCAGTATTTT.